Shown below are 24 T cell receptor beta chains from a single sample sequenced in a study of CD8+ T cells in alopecia areata. RNA extraction was followed by reverse transcription into cDNA, which acted as the sequencing template. Libraries were prepared by immunoSEQ multiplex PCR; TCRdb keeps only in-frame clonotypes and omits some of them. This sample carries 95,000 to 150,000 clones, less than 50% of them seen once, and the ten largest clones take more than 9%. Source material: NKG2D-low CD8+ T cells sorted from blood. The receptor source for this set is a human donor with alopecia areata.

V and J are TRBV28 and TRBJ2-5, with 7 nucleotides matching TRBD1. The CDR3 is 14 amino acids. V dropped 6 bases and J dropped 4; count of bases not matched to a gene: 8. CDR1 MDHEN and CDR2 SYDVKM come from the germline V gene. CDR3: CASRGTEATETQYF. DNA of the CDR3: TGTGCCAGCAGGGGGACAGAGGCTACAGAGACCCAGTACTTC.

J is TRBJ2-7 and V is TRBV28, with 8 bases identical to TRBD1. The trim removed 6 bases at V and 2 bases at J, leaving 9 bases unmatched. The germline gives CDR1 MDHEN, CDR2 SYDVKM. The CDR3 runs 15 residues. CDR3 sequence (DNA): TGTGCCAGCAGCTACAGACAGGGGCAGGCCTACGAGCAGTACTTC. It is translated as CASSYRQGQAYEQYF.

About this clone itself: The sample contains more than one DNA sequence encoding this CDR3. The V call is TRBV29-1, the J call TRBJ2-5, with D perhaps matching TRBD1 (6 bases). Trimming shortened V by 6 bases and J by 2 bases, and 10 bases separated the two germline ends. Germline assignment: CDR1 SQVTM and CDR2 ANQGSEA. There are 12 residues in the CDR3. The CDR3 sequence is CSVTGIQETQYF. The CDR3 DNA is TGCAGCGTAACAGGGATTCAAGAGACCCAGTACTTC.

V gene TRBV12-5 combines with J gene TRBJ1-1; TRBD1 might be the D (6 bases). The CDR3 sequence is 13 residues long. Germline V gene sequence: CDR1 LGHNT, CDR2 FRNRAP. V dropped 3 bases and J dropped 1 base, with 6 bases sitting between them. CDR3 residues: CASGLGGNTEAFF. The CDR3 region has the DNA TGTGCTAGTGGTTTAGGGGGGAACACTGAAGCTTTCTTT.

V is TRBV29-1 and J is TRBJ2-7, with a tentative D call TRBD2 (5 bases). CDR1 SQVTM and CDR2 ANQGSEA come from the germline V gene. The CDR3 is 10 amino acids. Trimming shortened V by 5 bases and J by 6 bases, and 8 bases separated the two germline ends. This chain's CDR3 is CSVKTSEQYF. In DNA form, the CDR3 reads TGCAGCGTTAAAACTAGCGAGCAGTACTTC.

This rearrangement joins TRBV6-6 to TRBJ2-1; D is perhaps TRBD2 (6 bases). CDR3 size: 11 residues. The V end was cut by 2 bases, the J end by 10 bases, with 6 bases between. Germline V gene sequence: CDR1 MNHNY, CDR2 SVGAGI (reference sequence). The CDR3 DNA follows: TGTGCCAGCAGTTACGCGGGAGAGCAGTTCTTC. As protein: CASSYAGEQFF.

The genes are TRBV25-1 and TRBJ1-5; the D is unclear. CDR3 length: 14 residues. The V end lost 3 bases, the J end lost 1 base, and 7 bases lay between the germline ends. CDR1 and CDR2 from the germline V gene are MGHDK and SYGVNS. Written as DNA, the CDR3 is TGTGCCAGCAGTGAGAACATGAGCAATCAGCCCCAGCATTTT. This encodes CASSENMSNQPQHF.

For the CDR3, the DNA is TGTGCCAGCAGCGAACGGGTCCACGAGCAGTACTTC. Amino acid sequence: CASSERVHEQYF. The chain couples TRBV2 to TRBJ2-7; no firm D call. Germline values: CDR1 SNHLY, CDR2 FYNNEI. The ends were cut back, 6 bases at V and 5 bases at J, with 11 bases in the middle. The CDR3 has 12 residues.

This clone has more than one count but fewer than ten. The genes are TRBV29-1 and TRBJ2-2; no firm D call. The CDR3 spans 14 residues. CDR1 is SQVTM and CDR2 is ANQGSEA in the germline V gene. V shed 7 bases and J shed 1 base, with 13 bases lying between them. The CDR3 sequence: CSAVFSVNTGELFF. Written as DNA, the CDR3 is TGCAGCGCTGTGTTTTCCGTGAACACCGGGGAGCTGTTTTTT.

V usage is TRBV6-5 and J usage is TRBJ2-7, with D possibly being TRBD1 (6 bases). The germline CDR1 and CDR2 sequences are MNHEY and SVGAGI. The CDR3 has 13 residues. V was cut by 5 bases and J by 7 bases, with 15 bases left in between. The CDR3 loop reads CASSPGVRWEQYF. The CDR3 nucleotides read TGTGCCAGCAGTCCAGGGGTCAGATGGGAGCAGTACTTC.

The chain combines TRBV29-1 with TRBJ2-3, with 8 bases aligning to TRBD1. The V and J ends lost 5 bases and 3 bases, in that order; junction bases with no gene match: 7. Per the germline V gene, CDR1 is SQVTM and CDR2 is ANQGSEA. The length of the CDR3 is 14 residues. The DNA of the CDR3 is TGCAGCGTTCCCCGGGACAGGTATACAGATACGCAGTATTTT. As protein: CSVPRDRYTDTQYF.

The V call is TRBV29-1, the J call TRBJ1-5; D is unclear. Germline CDR1 reads SQVTM; CDR2 reads ANQGSEA. V lost 8 bases to trimming and J lost 9 bases, with 8 bases between them. The CDR3 consists of 9 residues. The CDR3 DNA sequence: TGCAGCACGGACCCGCCCCAGCATTTT. This gives the protein CSTDPPQHF.

V usage is TRBV6-5 and J usage is TRBJ2-5, with TRBD2 identical over 8 bases. Germline V gene sequence: CDR1 MNHEY, CDR2 SVGAGI. V lost 4 bases and J lost 0; bases outside the gene matches: 4. This CDR3 spans 15 amino acids. Here the CDR3 reads CASSLTTSDQETQYF. The CDR3 nucleotides are TGTGCCAGCAGTTTGACGACTAGCGACCAAGAGACCCAGTACTTC.

This clone appeared once. The chain carries TRBV27 and TRBJ1-5; D perhaps matches TRBD1 (6 bases). CDR1 is MNHEY, CDR2 SMNVEV, per germline (reference sequence). There are 14 residues in the CDR3. V was pared by 5 bases and J by 5 bases, with 13 bases between. CDR3 DNA sequence: TGTGCCAGCAGTACGACAGGAAGGTATCAGCCCCAGCATTTT. It yields the protein CASSTTGRYQPQHF.

This clone was seen only once. The V and J genes are TRBV5-4 and TRBJ2-1; perhaps TRBD1 as D (5 bases). V was clipped by 5 bases and J by 13 bases, with 13 bases between them. There are 11 residues in the CDR3. Germline CDR1 reads SGHNT; CDR2 reads YYREEE (reference sequence). The DNA for the CDR3 is TGTGCCAGCAGGTGGCAGGGCCAACAGTTCTTC. Encoded protein: CASRWQGQQFF.

This clone was seen a few times. The chain is built from TRBV29-1 and TRBJ2-5; D remains unclear. This CDR3 has 11 residues. V lost 5 bases to trimming and J lost 4 bases, with 8 bases between them. CDR1 and CDR2 (germline): SQVTM, ANQGSEA. CDR3 amino acids: CSVMVGETQYF. The CDR3 region has the DNA TGCAGCGTTATGGTAGGAGAGACCCAGTACTTC.

This clone was seen more than once but under ten times. This rearrangement joins TRBV27 to TRBJ2-7; no clear D. V was clipped by 4 bases and J by 4 bases, with 17 bases between them. The CDR3 loop spans 15 amino acids. Germline CDR1 is MNHEY and CDR2 is SMNVEV (reference sequence). The CDR3 region has the DNA TGTGCCAGCAGTTCGAGGAGTGCAGCGCCTTACGAGCAGTACTTC. Protein sequence: CASSSRSAAPYEQYF.

This clone was seen only a few times. The sample has other DNA sequences that encode this CDR3 too. The V gene is TRBV28, the J gene TRBJ2-7; 8 bases match TRBD2. This CDR3 is 14 amino acids long. Germline trimming cut 1 base from V and 3 bases from J; bases unmatched to any gene: 2. Germline assignment: CDR1 MDHEN and CDR2 SYDVKM. CDR3: CASSLSAGGYEQYF. The CDR3 DNA follows: TGTGCCAGCAGTTTATCGGCGGGAGGCTACGAGCAGTACTTC.

The chain is built from TRBV2 and TRBJ2-1; D unclear. This CDR3 spans 13 amino acids. V lost 7 bases to trimming and J lost 0 bases, with 7 bases between them. From germline, CDR1 is SNHLY and CDR2 FYNNEI. CDR3 DNA: TGTGCCAGCATTGGGGACTCCTACAATGAGCAGTTCTTC. It specifies CASIGDSYNEQFF.

The CDR3 reads CASSQQDSSYEQYF. The CDR3 DNA reads as TGTGCCAGCAGCCAACAGGACAGCTCCTACGAGCAGTACTTC. This chain joins TRBV27 and TRBJ2-7; TRBD1 might be the D (6 bases). V was cut by 6 bases and J by 0 bases, with 12 bases left in between. Germline values: CDR1 MNHEY, CDR2 SMNVEV (reference sequence). CDR3 size: 14 residues.

V is TRBV15 and J is TRBJ2-7, with 7 bases that match TRBD1. The V and J ends lost 10 bases and 6 bases, in that order; junction bases with no gene match: 9. Germline lookup yields CDR1 LNHNV and CDR2 YYDKDF (reference sequence). The CDR3 totals 12 residues. The CDR3 DNA sequence: TGTGCCATCTCGCGAGGGGGCGGCGAGCAGTACTTC. It specifies CAISRGGGEQYF.

The J gene is TRBJ2-5, the V gene TRBV4-3; TRBD2 matches 10 bases. The ends lost 4 bases at V and 5 bases at J; junction bases unmatched: 7. The CDR3 loop spans 15 amino acids. In germline, CDR1 is LGHNA, CDR2 YSLEER. Written as DNA, the CDR3 is TGCGCCAGCAGCCCACGGACTAGCGGTCTGGAGACCCAGTACTTC. Its protein product is CASSPRTSGLETQYF.

This chain joins TRBV5-4 and TRBJ2-7; 7 nucleotides align to TRBD2. The CDR3 contains 14 residues. CDR1 and CDR2 (germline): SGHNT, YYREEE (reference sequence). Trimming at V came to 0 bases and at J to 0 bases, leaving 0 bases not matched to a gene. CDR3: CASSLGGSSYEQYF. The CDR3 DNA sequence: TGTGCCAGCAGCTTGGGCGGGAGCTCCTACGAGCAGTACTTC.

The rearrangement uses TRBV14 and TRBJ1-1; 7 positions agree with TRBD1. The CDR3 is 15 amino acids. The germline gives CDR1 SGHDN, CDR2 FVKESK. J gave up 10 bases and V 2 bases, and 13 bases lay outside the gene matches. CDR3 bases: TGTGCCAGCAGCCAAACAGGGAGGACAGGACGTCGAGCTTTCTTT. It specifies CASSQTGRTGRRAFF.